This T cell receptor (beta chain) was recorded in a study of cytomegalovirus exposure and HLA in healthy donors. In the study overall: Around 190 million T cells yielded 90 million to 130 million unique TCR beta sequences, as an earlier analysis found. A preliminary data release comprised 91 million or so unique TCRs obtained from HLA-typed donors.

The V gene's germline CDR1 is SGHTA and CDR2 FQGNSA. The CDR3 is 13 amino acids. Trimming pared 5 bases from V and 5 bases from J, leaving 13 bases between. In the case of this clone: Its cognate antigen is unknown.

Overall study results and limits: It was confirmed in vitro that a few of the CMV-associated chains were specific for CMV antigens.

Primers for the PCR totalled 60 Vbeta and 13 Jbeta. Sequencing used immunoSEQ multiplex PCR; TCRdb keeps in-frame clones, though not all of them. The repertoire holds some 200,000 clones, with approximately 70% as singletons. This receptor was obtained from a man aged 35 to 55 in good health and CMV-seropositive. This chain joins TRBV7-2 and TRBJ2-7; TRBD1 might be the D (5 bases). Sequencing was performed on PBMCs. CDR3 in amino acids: CASSPNRGHEQYF. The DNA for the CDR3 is TGTGCCAGCAGCCCCAATAGGGGCCACGAGCAGTACTTC. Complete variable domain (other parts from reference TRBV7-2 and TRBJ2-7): GAGVSQSPSNKVTEKGKDVELRCDPISGHTALYWYRQSLGQGLEFLIYFQGNSAPDKSGLPSDRFSAERTGGSVSTLTIQRTQQEDSAVYLCASSPNRGHEQYFGPGTRLTVT.